The 9 T cell receptor beta chains below all came from one sample that was sequenced in a study of blood T cell repertoires in COVID-19. Some clones are missing from TCRdb's copy, which holds only in-frame ones; the method was immunoSEQ multiplex PCR. The table lists about 230,000 clones, approximately 85% of them singletons. Material for sequencing was peripheral blood. Source of these receptors: a middle-aged man with acute or convalescent COVID-19.

The rearrangement uses TRBV29-1 and TRBJ2-5; D might be TRBD1 (6 bases). Germline V lookup: CDR1 SQVTM, CDR2 ANQGSEA. The CDR3 runs to 12 residues. V was trimmed by 5 bases and J by 3 bases, leaving 10 bases between them. The CDR3 bases are TGCAGCGTTACCTCAGGGGAAGAGACCCAGTACTTC. It specifies CSVTSGEETQYF.

This rearrangement joins TRBV6-5 to TRBJ1-2; possibly TRBD1 for D (6 bases). The CDR3 has 15 amino acids. The ends were cut back, 1 base at V and 8 bases at J, with 17 bases in the middle. Germline V CDR1 and CDR2: MNHEY, SVGAGI. The CDR3 sequence: CASSYYPGEGTGYTF. DNA of the CDR3: TGTGCCAGCAGTTACTACCCAGGGGAGGGTACCGGCTACACCTTC.

J is TRBJ1-4 and V is TRBV2; tentative D call: TRBD1 (6 bases). The germline V and J ends were trimmed by 7 bases and 3 bases, with 12 bases remaining between them. The CDR3 runs to 14 residues. Germline V gene sequence: CDR1 SNHLY, CDR2 FYNNEI. DNA of the CDR3: TGTGCCAGCAATTTACAGGGTTCTAATGAAAAACTGTTTTTT. Amino acid sequence: CASNLQGSNEKLFF. Combining the CDR3 with reference TRBV2 and TRBJ1-4 gives the whole variable domain EPEVTQTPSHQVTQMGQEVILRCVPISNHLYFYWYRQILGQKVEFLVSFYNNEISEKSEIFDDQFSVERPDGSNFTLKIRSTKLEDSAMYFCASNLQGSNEKLFFGSGTQLSVL.

The chain is built from TRBV5-1 and TRBJ1-3, with TRBD1 matching over 9 bases. V shed 4 bases, J shed 0 bases, and the junction held 5 bases outside the gene matches. This CDR3 is 16 amino acids long. CDR1 is SGHRS, CDR2 YFSETQ, per germline. CDR3 loop: CASSPGQGNSGNTIYF. The CDR3 DNA sequence: TGCGCCAGCAGCCCGGGACAGGGAAACTCTGGAAACACCATATATTTT.

The chain has TRBV5-6 and TRBJ1-2; 7 bases are a match to TRBD1. Looked up from germline, CDR1 is SGHDT and CDR2 is YYEEEE. The CDR3 contains 12 residues. The V segment lost 1 base and the J segment 8 bases; nucleotides outside the gene matches: 2. Written as DNA, the CDR3 is TGTGCCAGCAGCTTGAGACAGGGAGGCTACACCTTC. Amino acids: CASSLRQGGYTF.

In DNA form, the CDR3 reads TGTGCCAGCAGTTTACTCCGGACAGGCCCTTTGAGTAGGACCTACGAGCAGTACTTC. Its translation: CASSLLRTGPLSRTYEQYF. This chain uses TRBV28 with TRBJ2-7; 7 bases align to TRBD1. V was pared by 2 bases and J by 2 bases, with 18 bases of the junction left unmatched. Germline CDR1 MDHEN, CDR2 SYDVKM. The CDR3 is 19 residues long.

The chain couples TRBV2 to TRBJ1-6, with 7 bases matching TRBD1. The CDR3 consists of 15 residues. CDR1 SNHLY and CDR2 FYNNEI come from the germline V gene. V lost 4 bases and J lost 7; bases outside the gene matches: 7. As DNA, the CDR3 is TGTGCCAGCAGTGTTAGTCCAGGGGGAAATTCACCCCTCCACTTT. This encodes CASSVSPGGNSPLHF.

The genes are TRBV2 and TRBJ1-5; a weak D match, TRBD1 (6 bases). Trimming pared 4 bases from V and 2 bases from J, leaving 15 bases between. Germline V gene lookup returns CDR1 SNHLY and CDR2 FYNNEI. The CDR3 is made up of 16 amino acids. The CDR3: CASSVAPGGGNQPQHF. The CDR3 bases are TGTGCCAGCAGTGTCGCCCCGGGGGGCGGCAATCAGCCCCAGCATTTT.

This clone was picked up a small number of times. The V and J genes are TRBV5-1 and TRBJ1-2; D might be TRBD1 (6 bases). Germline values: CDR1 SGHRS, CDR2 YFSETQ. CDR3 size: 15 residues. The germline V and J ends were trimmed by 4 bases and 1 base, with 14 bases remaining between them. The CDR3 coding sequence is TGCGCCAGCAGCAGTGGGACAACTAGTAACTATGGCTACACCTTC. It yields the protein CASSSGTTSNYGYTF.